The source of this T cell receptor beta chain is a study of blood T cell repertoires in COVID-19. Data came from immunoSEQ multiplex PCR; TCRdb stores just in-frame clones and leaves some out. The sample records some 100,000 clones, approximately 84% being singletons. This clone has ten or more counts. Germline assignment: CDR1 SGHAT and CDR2 FQNNGV. The CDR3 is 18 amino acids. The V segment lost 6 bases and the J segment 0 bases; nucleotides outside the gene matches: 11. This sequence originates from a woman in her sixties or seventies with acute or convalescent COVID-19. The chain combines TRBV11-2 with TRBJ1-6, with TRBD1 identical over 7 bases. The sample comprised peripheral blood. CDR3: CASSLRQGGSSYNSPLHF. The CDR3 DNA is TGTGCCAGCAGTTTGAGACAGGGTGGGAGCTCCTATAATTCACCCCTCCACTTT.